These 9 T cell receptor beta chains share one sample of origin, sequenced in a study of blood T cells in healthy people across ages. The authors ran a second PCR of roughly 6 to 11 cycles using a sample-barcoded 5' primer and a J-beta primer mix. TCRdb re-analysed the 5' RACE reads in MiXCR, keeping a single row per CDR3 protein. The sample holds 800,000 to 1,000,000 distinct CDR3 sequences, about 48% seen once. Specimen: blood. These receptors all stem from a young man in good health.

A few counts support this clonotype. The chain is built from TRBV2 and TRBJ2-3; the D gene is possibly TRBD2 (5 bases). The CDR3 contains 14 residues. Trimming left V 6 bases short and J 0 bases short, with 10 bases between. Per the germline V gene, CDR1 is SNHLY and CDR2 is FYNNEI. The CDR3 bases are TGTGCCAGCAGCCGGACTGAAAGCACAGATACGCAGTATTTT. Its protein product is CASSRTESTDTQYF.

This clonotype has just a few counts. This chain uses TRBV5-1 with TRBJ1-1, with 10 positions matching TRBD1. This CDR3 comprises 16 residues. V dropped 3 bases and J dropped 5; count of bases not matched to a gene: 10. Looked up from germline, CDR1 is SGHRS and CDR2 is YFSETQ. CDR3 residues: CASSWTGGGMRTEAFF. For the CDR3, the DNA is TGCGCCAGCAGCTGGACAGGGGGTGGAATGAGAACTGAAGCTTTCTTT.

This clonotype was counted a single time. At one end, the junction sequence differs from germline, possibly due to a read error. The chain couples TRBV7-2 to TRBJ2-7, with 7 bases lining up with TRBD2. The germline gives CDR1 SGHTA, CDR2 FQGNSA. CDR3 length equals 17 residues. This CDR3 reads CASSLTQRLAPGGERYF. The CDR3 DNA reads TGTGCCAGCAGCTTAACCCAGAGACTAGCCCCCGGAGGCGAGCGGTACTTC.

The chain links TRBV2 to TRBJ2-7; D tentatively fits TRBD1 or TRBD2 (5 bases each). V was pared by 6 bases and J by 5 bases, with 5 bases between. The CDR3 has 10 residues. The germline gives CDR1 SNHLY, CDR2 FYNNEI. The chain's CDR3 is CASRGDEQYF. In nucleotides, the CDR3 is TGTGCCAGCAGGGGGGACGAGCAGTACTTC.

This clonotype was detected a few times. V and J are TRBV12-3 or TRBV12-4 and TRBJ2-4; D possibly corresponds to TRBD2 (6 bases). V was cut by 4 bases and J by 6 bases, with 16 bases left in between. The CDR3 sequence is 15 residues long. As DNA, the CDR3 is TGTGCCAGCAGTTCCCCTCAGGAGGGGCGAAACATTCAGTACTTC. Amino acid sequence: CASSSPQEGRNIQYF.

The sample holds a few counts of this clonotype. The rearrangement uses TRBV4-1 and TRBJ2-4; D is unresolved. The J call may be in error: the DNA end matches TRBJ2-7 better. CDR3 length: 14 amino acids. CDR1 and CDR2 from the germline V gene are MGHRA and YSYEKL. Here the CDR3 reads CASSQDTVSYEQYF. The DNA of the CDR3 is TGCGCCAGCAGCCAAGATACAGTCTCCTACGAGCAGTACTTC.

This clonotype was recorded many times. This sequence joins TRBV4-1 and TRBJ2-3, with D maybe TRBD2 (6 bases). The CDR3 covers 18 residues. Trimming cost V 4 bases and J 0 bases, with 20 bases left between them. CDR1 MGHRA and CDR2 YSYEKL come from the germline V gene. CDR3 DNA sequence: TGCGCCAGCAGCCGACCCCCACTAGCATCGAGAAGCACAGATACGCAGTATTTT. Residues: CASSRPPLASRSTDTQYF.

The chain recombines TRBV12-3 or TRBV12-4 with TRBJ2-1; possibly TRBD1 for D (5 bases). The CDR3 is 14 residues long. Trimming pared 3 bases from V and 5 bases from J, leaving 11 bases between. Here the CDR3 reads CASSLRQGNNEQFF. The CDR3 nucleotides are TGTGCCAGCAGTTTGCGGCAGGGAAACAATGAGCAGTTCTTC.

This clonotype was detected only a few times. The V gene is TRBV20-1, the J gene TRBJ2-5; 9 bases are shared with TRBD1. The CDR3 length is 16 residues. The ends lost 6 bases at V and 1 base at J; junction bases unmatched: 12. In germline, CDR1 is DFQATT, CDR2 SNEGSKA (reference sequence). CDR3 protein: CSARKVTGGIQETQYF. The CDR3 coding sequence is TGCAGTGCCCGAAAGGTGACAGGGGGTATCCAAGAGACCCAGTACTTC.